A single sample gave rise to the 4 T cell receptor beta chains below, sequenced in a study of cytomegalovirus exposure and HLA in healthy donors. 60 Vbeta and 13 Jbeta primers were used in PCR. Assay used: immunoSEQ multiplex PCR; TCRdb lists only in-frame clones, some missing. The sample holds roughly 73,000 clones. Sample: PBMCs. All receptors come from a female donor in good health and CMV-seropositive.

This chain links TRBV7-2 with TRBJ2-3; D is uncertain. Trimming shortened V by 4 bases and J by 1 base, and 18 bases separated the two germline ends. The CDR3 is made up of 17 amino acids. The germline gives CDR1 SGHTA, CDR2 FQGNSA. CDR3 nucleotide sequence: TGTGCCAGCAGCTCCTACCAATACCCGTCGGGCACAGATACGCAGTATTTT. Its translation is CASSSYQYPSGTDTQYF. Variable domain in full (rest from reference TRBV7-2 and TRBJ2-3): GAGVSQSPSNKVTEKGKDVELRCDPISGHTALYWYRQSLGQGLEFLIYFQGNSAPDKSGLPSDRFSAERTGGSVSTLTIQRTQQEDSAVYLCASSSYQYPSGTDTQYFGPGTRLTVL.

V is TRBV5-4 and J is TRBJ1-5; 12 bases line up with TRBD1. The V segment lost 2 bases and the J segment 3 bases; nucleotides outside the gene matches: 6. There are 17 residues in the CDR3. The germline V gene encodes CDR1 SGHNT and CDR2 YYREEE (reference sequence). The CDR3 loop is CASSFTGTGGVNQPQHF. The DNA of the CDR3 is TGTGCCAGCAGCTTTACCGGGACAGGGGGCGTCAATCAGCCCCAGCATTTT.

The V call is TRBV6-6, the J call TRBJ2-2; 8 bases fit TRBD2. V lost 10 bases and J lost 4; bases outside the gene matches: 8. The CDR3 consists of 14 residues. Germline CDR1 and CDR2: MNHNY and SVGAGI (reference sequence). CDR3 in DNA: TGTGCCATCACATCTCGGGGGGGCACCGGGGAGCTGTTTTTT. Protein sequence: CAITSRGGTGELFF.

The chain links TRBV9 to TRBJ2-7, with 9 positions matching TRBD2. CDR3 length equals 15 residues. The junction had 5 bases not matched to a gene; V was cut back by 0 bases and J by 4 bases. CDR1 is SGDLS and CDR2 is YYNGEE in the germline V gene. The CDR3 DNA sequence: TGTGCCAGCAGCGTAGCTGGGAGCGGGAGGTACGAGCAGTACTTC. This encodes CASSVAGSGRYEQYF.